The T cell receptor (beta chain) under discussion was sequenced for a study of OX40 agonist ivuxolimab in advanced cancers. A note on this clone: The antigen is not known.

Sequenced by immunoSEQ multiplex PCR; TCRdb stores in-frame clones only, minus some. This table has tens of thousands of clones, less than 90% appearing once. The CDR3 runs to 13 residues. The germline CDR1 and CDR2 sequences are SGHAT and FQNNGV. Trimming removed 0 bases from V and 10 bases from J, with 10 bases in between. Study-level findings and limits: Some patients without response likewise showed low normalized clonal expansion.

Specimen: CD4+ or CD8+ T cells sorted from blood, collected in a trial of the OX40 agonist ivuxolimab. The clonotype comes from an adult with an advanced solid tumor such as melanoma, head and neck, liver or kidney cancer. The J gene is TRBJ2-1, the V gene TRBV11-2; D is perhaps TRBD1 (5 bases). Here the CDR3 reads CASSLDLSGEQFF. DNA of the CDR3: TGTGCCAGCAGCTTAGACCTATCAGGGGAGCAGTTCTTC.